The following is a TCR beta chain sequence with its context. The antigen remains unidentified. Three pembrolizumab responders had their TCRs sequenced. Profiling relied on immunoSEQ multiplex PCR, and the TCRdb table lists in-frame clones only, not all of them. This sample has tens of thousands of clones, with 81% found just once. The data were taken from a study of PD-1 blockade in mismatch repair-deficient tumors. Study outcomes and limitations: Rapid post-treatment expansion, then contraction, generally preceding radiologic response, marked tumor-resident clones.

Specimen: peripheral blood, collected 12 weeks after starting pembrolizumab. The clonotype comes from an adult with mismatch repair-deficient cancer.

This chain's CDR3 is CASSLYGEGGYTF. The CDR3 region has the DNA TGTGCCAGCAGCTTGTACGGGGAAGGGGGCTACACCTTC. V is TRBV5-4 and J is TRBJ1-2; D is unresolved. V gave up 1 base and J gave up 8 bases, with 12 bases separating them. Germline V CDR1 and CDR2: SGHNT, YYREEE (reference sequence). The CDR3 is 13 residues long. Based on the CDR3 plus reference TRBV5-4 and TRBJ1-2, the full variable domain is ETGVTQSPTHLIKTRGQQVTLRCSSQSGHNTVSWYQQALGQGPQFIFQYYREEENGRGNFPPRFSGLQFPNYSSELNVNALELDDSALYLCASSLYGEGGYTFGSGTRLTVV.